This T cell receptor (beta chain) was captured in a study of T-cell reconstitution after alpha-beta-depleted transplantation in children. Using unique molecular identifiers, the investigators prepared the TCRbeta library. TCRdb re-derived calls from the PCR reads in MiXCR, one entry per CDR3 protein. Here the sample spans more than 400,000 distinct CDR3 sequences, around two fifths being singletons. Study-wide points: At day 60, the high TCRbeta diversity found in some patients originated from recipient T cells and thymic progenitors that had survived. It was newly produced T cells that mostly accounted for T-cell counts and diversity one year after transplant. About two months after transplant, alpha-beta T cells reportedly came from several hundred expanded graft clones.

This clonotype was observed a handful of times. The target antigen is unknown. This CDR3 has 13 residues. V gave up 6 bases and J gave up 4 bases, with 13 bases separating them. Germline CDR1 reads DFQATT; CDR2 reads SNEGSKA (reference sequence). This chain connects TRBV20-1 to TRBJ1-3; D unclear. The specimen comprised PBMCs, sampled before TCRalphabeta/CD19-depleted stem cell transplant. The origin of this receptor is a girl aged 2-9 years with aplastic anemia, due to receive a stem cell transplant. DNA for the CDR3: TGCAGTGCCTCCCAGGACCGAGGAAACACCATATATTTT. It codes for CSASQDRGNTIYF.